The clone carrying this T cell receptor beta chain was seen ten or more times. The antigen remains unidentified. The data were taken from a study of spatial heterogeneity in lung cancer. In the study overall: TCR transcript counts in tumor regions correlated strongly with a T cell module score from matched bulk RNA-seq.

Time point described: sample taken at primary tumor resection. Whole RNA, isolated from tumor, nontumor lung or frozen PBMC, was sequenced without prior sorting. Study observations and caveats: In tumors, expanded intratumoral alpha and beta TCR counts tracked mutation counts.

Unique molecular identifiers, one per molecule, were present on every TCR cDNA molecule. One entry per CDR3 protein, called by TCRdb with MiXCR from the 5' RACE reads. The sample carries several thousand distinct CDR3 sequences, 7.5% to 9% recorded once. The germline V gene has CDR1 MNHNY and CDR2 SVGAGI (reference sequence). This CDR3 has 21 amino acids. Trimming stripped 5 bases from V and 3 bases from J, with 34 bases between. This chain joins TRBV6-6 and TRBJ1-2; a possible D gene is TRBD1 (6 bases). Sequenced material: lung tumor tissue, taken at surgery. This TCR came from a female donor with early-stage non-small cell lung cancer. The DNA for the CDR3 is TGTGCCAGCAGTACCGGGGCCCAACAGGGATCGGTTCGCGATCCTTACTATGGCTACACCTTC. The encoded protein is CASSTGAQQGSVRDPYYGYTF.